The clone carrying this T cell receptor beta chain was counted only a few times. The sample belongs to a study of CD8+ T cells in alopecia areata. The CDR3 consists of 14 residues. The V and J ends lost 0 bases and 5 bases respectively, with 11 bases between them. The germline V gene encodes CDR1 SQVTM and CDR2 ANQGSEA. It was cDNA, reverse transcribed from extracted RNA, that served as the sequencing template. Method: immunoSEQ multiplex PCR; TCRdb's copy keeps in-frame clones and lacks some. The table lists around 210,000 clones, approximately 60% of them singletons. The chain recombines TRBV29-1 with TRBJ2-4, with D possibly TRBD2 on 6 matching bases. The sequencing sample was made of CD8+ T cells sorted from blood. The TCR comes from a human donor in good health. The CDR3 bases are TGCAGCGTTGAAGATTTCGGGGAGGAAAACATTCAGTACTTC. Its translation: CSVEDFGEENIQYF.